Ten or more counts support the clone carrying this T cell receptor (beta chain). This entry belongs to a study of spatial heterogeneity in lung cancer. Study summary: The mean occurrence of each unique TCR and UMI combination in raw reads exceeded nine.

Each TCR cDNA molecule carried a unique molecular identifier. From the 5' RACE reads, TCRdb called clonotypes with MiXCR, one entry per CDR3 protein. The sample gives tens of thousands of distinct CDR3 sequences, 5.8% of which show up once; roughly 10% is in the top ten. Time point specified: sample taken at primary tumor resection. Unsorted whole RNA of tumor, nontumor lung or frozen PBMC was sequenced. The donor population consisted of 72 patients with untreated, early-stage non-small cell lung cancer. The receptor was derived from a male donor with early-stage non-small cell lung cancer. Here the sequenced sample was PBMCs, taken at surgery.

CDR3 in amino acids: CAISRDRLNTEAFF. The CDR3 coding sequence is TGTGCCATCAGCCGGGACAGATTGAACACTGAAGCTTTCTTT. The V call is TRBV10-3, the J call TRBJ1-1; 7 bases agree with TRBD1. The ends lost 6 bases at V and 0 bases at J; junction bases unmatched: 4. Germline CDR1 is ENHRY and CDR2 is SYGVKD. This CDR3 comprises 14 residues.